This T cell receptor beta chain stems from a study of blood T cell repertoires in COVID-19. This table comes from immunoSEQ multiplex PCR, and its TCRdb copy is limited to in-frame clones, with some not included. The sample shows roughly 150,000 clones, around 85% of them seen only once. With 4 bases clipped from V and 5 bases from J, the junction kept 1 base outside the gene matches. CDR1 is MNHEY and CDR2 is SVGEGT in the germline V gene. This CDR3 spans 14 amino acids. This chain joins TRBV6-2 or TRBV6-3 and TRBJ2-7, with 14 bases lining up with TRBD2. The TCR originated in a woman aged 35 to 49 who had recovered from COVID-19. The sample comprised PBMCs or T cells enriched from blood (not recorded which). The CDR3 DNA sequence: TGTGCCAGCAGTTGGGGACTAGCGGGGGACGAGCAGTACTTC. Protein product: CASSWGLAGDEQYF.